Included here is one TCR beta chain sequence, with context. Its target is unknown. This sample was taken from a study of cytomegalovirus exposure and HLA in healthy donors. Study-wide results and limits: A highly shared variant cluster was judged a likely technical artifact.

Primers: 60 Vbeta forward and 13 Jbeta reverse. This table comes from immunoSEQ multiplex PCR, and its TCRdb copy is limited to in-frame clones, with some not included. The data contain 150,000 or so clones, 80% of them singletons. The ends were cut back, 6 bases at V and 3 bases at J, with 5 bases in the middle. CDR1 and CDR2 from the germline V gene are MNHEY and SMNVEV (reference sequence). The CDR3 contains 12 residues. The sample comprised PBMCs. The receptor comes from a woman in her thirties or forties in good health and CMV-seropositive. This chain joins TRBV27 and TRBJ2-2; D uncertain. The CDR3 is CASRRYTGELFF. DNA for the CDR3: TGTGCCAGCAGACGGTACACCGGGGAGCTGTTTTTT.